Shown below are 24 T cell receptor beta chains from a single sample sequenced in a study of cytomegalovirus exposure and HLA in healthy donors. Some clones are missing from TCRdb's copy, which holds only in-frame ones; the method was immunoSEQ multiplex PCR. The sample records fewer than 100,000 clones, approximately 93% being singletons. The sequenced material came from PBMCs. The receptors here all came from a woman aged 18-30 years in good health and CMV-seropositive.

V gene TRBV14 combines with J gene TRBJ1-2; 7 bases are a match to TRBD1. This CDR3 contains 14 residues. Germline CDR1 and CDR2: SGHDN and FVKESK. Unmatched junction bases numbered 6, after V lost 2 bases and J lost 6 bases. This CDR3 reads CASSQRRQGHGYTF. In DNA, the CDR3 is TGTGCCAGCAGCCAAAGGCGACAGGGTCATGGCTACACCTTC.

V gene TRBV7-7 combines with J gene TRBJ2-1, with TRBD2 matching over 11 bases. Germline lookup yields CDR1 SSHAT and CDR2 FNYEAQ (reference sequence). This CDR3 has 16 amino acids. V was pared by 5 bases and J by 4 bases, with 7 bases of the junction left unmatched. CDR3 protein: CASSPLTSGVYNEQFF. In DNA, the CDR3 is TGTGCCAGCAGCCCCCTGACTAGCGGGGTATACAATGAGCAGTTCTTC.

The CDR3 nucleotides read TGTGCCAGCATCCCCCGGGCTAGCGGAAGCACAGATACGCAGTATTTT. Translation gives CASIPRASGSTDTQYF. V is TRBV7-9 and J is TRBJ2-3, with 7 bases matching TRBD2. The J segment lost 0 bases and the V segment lost 7 bases, leaving 10 bases of the junction unmatched. The CDR3 covers 16 residues. Germline-derived CDR1 and CDR2 are SEHNR and FQNEAQ (reference sequence).

The chain uses TRBV9 and TRBJ2-1; tentative D call: TRBD2 (5 bases). CDR3 size: 15 residues. Trimming took off 0 bases at V and 0 bases at J, with 7 bases between the two ends. Germline assignment: CDR1 SGDLS and CDR2 YYNGEE. CDR3 residues: CASSVVGSSYNEQFF. The CDR3 coding sequence is TGTGCCAGCAGCGTAGTAGGGAGCTCCTACAATGAGCAGTTCTTC.

The chain recombines TRBV6-1 with TRBJ1-3; tentative D call: TRBD1 (5 bases). Looked up from germline, CDR1 is MNHNS and CDR2 is SASEGT. With 2 bases removed from V and 4 bases from J, the gap between germline ends came to 9 bases. There are 14 residues in the CDR3. The CDR3 DNA follows: TGTGCCAGCAGTGAAAAGGGACTCGGAAACACCATATATTTT. Translating gives CASSEKGLGNTIYF.

The rearrangement links TRBV28 to TRBJ2-7; 9 bases align to TRBD1. The CDR3 totals 16 residues. The germline CDR1 and CDR2 sequences are MDHEN and SYDVKM. The V segment lost 3 bases and the J segment 0 bases; nucleotides outside the gene matches: 6. As DNA, the CDR3 is TGTGCCAGCAGTTTCGATACAGGGGGCAGCTCCTACGAGCAGTACTTC. Encoded protein: CASSFDTGGSSYEQYF.

The rearrangement links TRBV4-1 to TRBJ1-2; no definite D call. The CDR3 runs to 13 residues. The germline V gene encodes CDR1 MGHRA and CDR2 YSYEKL. V lost 4 bases to trimming and J lost 5 bases, with 11 bases between them. DNA of the CDR3: TGCGCCAGCAGCCCCTCGGGTCCGTATGGCTACACCTTC. Protein sequence: CASSPSGPYGYTF.

This clone was seen more than once but under ten times. The chain links TRBV29-1 to TRBJ1-2, with D perhaps matching TRBD1 (5 bases). The CDR3 sequence is 13 residues long. Trimming cost V 4 bases and J 2 bases, with 11 bases left between them. Germline CDR1 SQVTM, CDR2 ANQGSEA. CDR3 coding DNA: TGCAGCGTTGCGGGGGGTCCGAACTATGGCTACACCTTC. Its protein is CSVAGGPNYGYTF.

V gene TRBV7-2 combines with J gene TRBJ2-5; the match to TRBD1 covers 9 bases. The germline V gene has CDR1 SGHTA and CDR2 FQGNSA. The V segment lost 1 base and the J segment 4 bases; nucleotides outside the gene matches: 4. This CDR3 region has 15 residues. CDR3 coding DNA: TGTGCCAGCAGCTTAGGGAGGACAGGGGTAGAGACCCAGTACTTC. Encoded protein: CASSLGRTGVETQYF.

The chain joins TRBV30 to TRBJ2-2; 10 positions match TRBD1. This CDR3 comprises 12 residues. The germline V gene encodes CDR1 GTSNPN and CDR2 SVGIG (reference sequence). Unmatched junction bases numbered 2, after V lost 8 bases and J lost 5 bases. The CDR3 DNA sequence: TGTGCCCGGGACAGGGGAACCGGGGAGCTGTTTTTT. Its translation is CARDRGTGELFF.

The chain couples TRBV5-1 to TRBJ1-3; 7 bases agree with TRBD1. V gave up 2 bases and J gave up 2 bases; unmatched junction bases: 7. The CDR3 contains 16 residues. Germline CDR1 reads SGHRS; CDR2 reads YFSETQ. CDR3 DNA: TGCGCCAGCAGCTTCGACAGGGCTGAACCTGGAAACACCATATATTTT. This sequence encodes CASSFDRAEPGNTIYF. The whole variable domain, remainder taken from reference TRBV5-1 and TRBJ1-3, is KAGVTQTPRYLIKTRGQQVTLSCSPISGHRSVSWYQQTPGQGLQFLFEYFSETQRNKGNFPGRFSGRQFSNSRSEMNVSTLELGDSALYLCASSFDRAEPGNTIYFGEGSWLTVV.

The chain has TRBV19 and TRBJ1-4; 8 bases line up with TRBD1. CDR1 LNHDA and CDR2 SQIVND come from the germline V gene (reference sequence). Unmatched junction bases numbered 24, after V lost 7 bases and J lost 8 bases. This CDR3 spans 19 amino acids. The CDR3 region has the DNA TGTGCCAGTAAACTACTCTCCGGACAGGGAGGGGAATTGGACGAAAAACTGTTTTTT. This codes for CASKLLSGQGGELDEKLFF.

This chain connects TRBV10-3 to TRBJ1-5; the D gene is possibly TRBD1 (6 bases). The V end was cut by 3 bases, the J end by 5 bases, with 11 bases between. CDR3 length equals 14 residues. Germline values: CDR1 ENHRY, CDR2 SYGVKD. CDR3 protein: CAISDTRGDQPQHF. CDR3 bases: TGTGCCATCAGTGATACCAGGGGAGATCAGCCCCAGCATTTT.

The V and J genes are TRBV15 and TRBJ1-2; 7 bases agree with TRBD1. V shed 3 bases, J shed 5 bases, and the junction held 6 bases outside the gene matches. CDR1 LNHNV and CDR2 YYDKDF come from the germline V gene (reference sequence). This CDR3 is built from 14 residues. CDR3 region: CATSSGTARYGYTF. As DNA, the CDR3 is TGTGCCACCAGCAGCGGGACAGCCAGATATGGCTACACCTTC.

The chain joins TRBV28 to TRBJ2-7; a weak D match, TRBD2 (5 bases). Germline V gives CDR1 MDHEN, CDR2 SYDVKM. The CDR3 covers 15 residues. Trimming shortened V by 2 bases and J by 4 bases, and 15 bases separated the two germline ends. CDR3: CASSLRESVVYEQYF. Here the CDR3 DNA reads TGTGCCAGCAGTTTACGGGAAAGTGTAGTGTACGAGCAGTACTTC.

The rearrangement joins TRBV5-5 to TRBJ2-6; D might be TRBD1 (6 bases). Trimming cost V 7 bases and J 0 bases, with 17 bases left between them. This CDR3 comprises 17 residues. Germline CDR1 is SGHKS and CDR2 is YYEKEE (reference sequence). The CDR3 sequence is CASAAQQGISGANVLTF. CDR3 bases: TGTGCCAGCGCGGCCCAACAGGGCATCTCTGGGGCCAACGTCCTGACTTTC. The variable domain in full, with the rest retrieved from reference TRBV5-5 and TRBJ2-6, is DAGVTQSPTHLIKTRGQQVTLRCSPISGHKSVSWYQQVLGQGPQFIFQYYEKEERGRGNFPDRFSARQFPNYSSELNVNALLLGDSALYLCASAAQQGISGANVLTFGAGSRLTVL.

CDR3 residues: CASSPSPSVANEKLFF. The CDR3, as DNA: TGCGCCAGCAGCCCGTCCCCATCAGTGGCCAATGAAAAACTGTTTTTT. The chain links TRBV4-1 to TRBJ1-4; D is uncertain. V dropped 4 bases and J dropped 5 bases, with 17 bases sitting between them. Looked up from germline, CDR1 is MGHRA and CDR2 is YSYEKL. The length of the CDR3 is 16 residues.

V gene TRBV9 combines with J gene TRBJ2-7, with 9 bases identical to TRBD2. Trimming removed 0 bases from V and 9 bases from J; junction bases left unmatched: 7. CDR3 length: 14 residues. Germline V gives CDR1 SGDLS, CDR2 YYNGEE. This CDR3 is CASSVDPGLATQYF. In nucleotides, the CDR3 is TGTGCCAGCAGCGTAGACCCGGGACTAGCAACGCAGTACTTC.

Only one count was recorded for this clone. This CDR3 reads CASSHGGDPLNIQYF. CDR3 DNA: TGTGCCAGCAGCCACGGGGGGGATCCCTTAAACATTCAGTACTTC. The gene calls are TRBV7-2 and TRBJ2-4; 8 nucleotides align to TRBD2. The V gene's germline CDR1 is SGHTA and CDR2 FQGNSA. V was clipped by 5 bases and J by 6 bases; unmatched bases: 9. The CDR3 extends over 15 amino acids.

The chain employs TRBV5-1 and TRBJ2-7; possibly TRBD2 for D (6 bases). Trimming left V 1 base short and J 3 bases short, with 11 bases between. Germline loops: CDR1 SGHRS, CDR2 YFSETQ. The CDR3 totals 14 residues. The CDR3 sequence: CASSLTGDLYEQYF. The CDR3 nucleotides read TGCGCCAGCAGCTTGACGGGAGACCTCTACGAGCAGTACTTC. The variable domain in full, with the rest retrieved from reference TRBV5-1 and TRBJ2-7, is KAGVTQTPRYLIKTRGQQVTLSCSPISGHRSVSWYQQTPGQGLQFLFEYFSETQRNKGNFPGRFSGRQFSNSRSEMNVSTLELGDSALYLCASSLTGDLYEQYFGPGTRLTVT.

The J gene is TRBJ1-1, the V gene TRBV14, with 8 bases lining up with TRBD1. V was clipped by 0 bases and J by 0 bases; unmatched bases: 6. The CDR3 runs 17 residues. CDR1 is SGHDN, CDR2 FVKESK, per germline. DNA for the CDR3: TGTGCCAGCAGCCAAGAGCCAGGGGGCTTGGTGAACACTGAAGCTTTCTTT. Translated, it gives CASSQEPGGLVNTEAFF. Drawing the rest from reference TRBV14 and TRBJ1-1, the complete variable domain is EAGVTQFPSHSVIEKGQTVTLRCDPISGHDNLYWYRRVMGKEIKFLLHFVKESKQDESGMPNNRFLAERTGGTYSTLKVQPAELEDSGVYFCASSQEPGGLVNTEAFFGQGTRLTVV.

The genes are TRBV4-3 and TRBJ2-2; 16 bases line up with TRBD2. After removal of 4 bases from V and 8 bases from J, the junction contained 10 bases not matched to a gene. The CDR3 consists of 18 residues. From germline, CDR1 is LGHNA and CDR2 YSLEER. The CDR3 spells CASSPTGTSGRAVGELFF. In nucleotides, the CDR3 is TGCGCCAGCAGCCCCACCGGGACTAGCGGGAGGGCCGTAGGGGAGCTGTTTTTT.

The genes are TRBV19 and TRBJ2-7; 12 nucleotides agree with TRBD2. Germline V lookup: CDR1 LNHDA, CDR2 SQIVND (reference sequence). The CDR3 sequence is 16 residues long. Trimming took 5 bases from V and 6 from J; bases not matched to a gene: 11. The chain's CDR3 is CASSSFLAGGPSEQYF. The CDR3 DNA sequence: TGTGCCAGTAGTTCATTTCTAGCGGGAGGGCCATCCGAGCAGTACTTC.

V is TRBV27 and J is TRBJ1-5; unclear D gene. Germline V gene sequence: CDR1 MNHEY, CDR2 SMNVEV (reference sequence). This CDR3 has 13 amino acids. The V and J ends lost 6 bases and 6 bases respectively, with 12 bases between them. CDR3 amino acids: CASSSTPSQPQHF. The DNA of the CDR3 is TGTGCCAGCAGCTCGACTCCGAGTCAGCCCCAGCATTTT.